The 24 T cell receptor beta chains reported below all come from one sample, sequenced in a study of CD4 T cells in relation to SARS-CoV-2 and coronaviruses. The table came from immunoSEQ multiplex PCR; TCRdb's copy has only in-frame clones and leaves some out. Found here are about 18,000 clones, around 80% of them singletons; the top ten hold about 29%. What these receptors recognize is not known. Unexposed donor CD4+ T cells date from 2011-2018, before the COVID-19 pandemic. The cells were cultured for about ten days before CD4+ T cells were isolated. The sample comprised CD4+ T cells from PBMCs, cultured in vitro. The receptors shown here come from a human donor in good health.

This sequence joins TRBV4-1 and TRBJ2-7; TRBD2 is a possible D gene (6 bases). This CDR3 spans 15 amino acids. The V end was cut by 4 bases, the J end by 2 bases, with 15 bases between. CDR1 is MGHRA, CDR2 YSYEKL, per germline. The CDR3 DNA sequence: TGCGCCAGCAGCCCCCGTAGCGGTACCACCTACGAGCAGTACTTC. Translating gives CASSPRSGTTYEQYF.

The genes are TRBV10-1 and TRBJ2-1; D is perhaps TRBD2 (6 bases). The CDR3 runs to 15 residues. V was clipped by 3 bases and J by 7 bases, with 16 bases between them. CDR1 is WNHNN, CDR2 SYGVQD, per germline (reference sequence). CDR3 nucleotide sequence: TGCGCCAGCAGTGACTATGGCGGGACCCTTAATGAGCAGTTCTTC. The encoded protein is CASSDYGGTLNEQFF.

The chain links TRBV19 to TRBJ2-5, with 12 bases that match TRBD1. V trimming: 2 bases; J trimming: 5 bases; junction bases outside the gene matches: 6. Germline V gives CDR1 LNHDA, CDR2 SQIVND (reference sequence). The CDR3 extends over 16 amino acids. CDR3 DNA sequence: TGTGCCAGTAGTATAACCGGGACAGGGGGCATCGAGACCCAGTACTTC. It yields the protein CASSITGTGGIETQYF.

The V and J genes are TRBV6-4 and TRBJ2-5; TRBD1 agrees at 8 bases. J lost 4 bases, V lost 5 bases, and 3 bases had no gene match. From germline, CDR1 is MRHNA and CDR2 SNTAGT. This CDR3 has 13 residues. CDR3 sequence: CASSRDRGETQYF. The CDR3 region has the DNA TGTGCCAGCAGTCGTGACAGGGGAGAGACCCAGTACTTC.

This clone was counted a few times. CDR3 loop: CAWQGLTNSPLHF. The CDR3 DNA reads TGTGCCTGGCAGGGGCTGACTAATTCACCCCTCCACTTT. The chain uses TRBV30 and TRBJ1-6; D may be TRBD1 (6 bases). The CDR3 contains 13 residues. V gave up 5 bases and J gave up 6 bases, with 11 bases separating them. CDR1 and CDR2 from the germline V gene are GTSNPN and SVGIG (reference sequence). Full variable domain (outside the CDR3, taken from reference TRBV30 and TRBJ1-6): SQTIHQWPATLVQPVGSPLSLECTVEGTSNPNLYWYRQAAGRGLQLLFYSVGIGQISSEVPQNLSASRPQDRQFILSSKKLLLSDSGFYLCAWQGLTNSPLHFGNGTRLTVT.

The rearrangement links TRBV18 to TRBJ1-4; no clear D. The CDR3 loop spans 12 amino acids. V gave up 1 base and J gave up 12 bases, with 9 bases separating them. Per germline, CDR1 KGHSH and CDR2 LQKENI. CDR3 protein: CASSPRGGELFF. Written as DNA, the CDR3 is TGTGCCAGCTCACCACGTGGTGGGGAACTGTTTTTT. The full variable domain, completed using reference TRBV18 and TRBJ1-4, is NAGVMQNPRHLVRRRGQEARLRCSPMKGHSHVYWYRQLPEEGLKFMVYLQKENIIDESGMPKERFSAEFPKEGPSILRIQQVVRGDSAAYFCASSPRGGELFFGSGTQLSVL.

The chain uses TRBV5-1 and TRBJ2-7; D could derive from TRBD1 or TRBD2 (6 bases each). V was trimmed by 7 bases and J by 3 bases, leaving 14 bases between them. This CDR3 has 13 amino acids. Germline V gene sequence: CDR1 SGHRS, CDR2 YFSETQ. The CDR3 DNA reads TGCGCCAGCGCGCGGGACACTTTCTACGAGCAGTACTTC. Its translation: CASARDTFYEQYF.

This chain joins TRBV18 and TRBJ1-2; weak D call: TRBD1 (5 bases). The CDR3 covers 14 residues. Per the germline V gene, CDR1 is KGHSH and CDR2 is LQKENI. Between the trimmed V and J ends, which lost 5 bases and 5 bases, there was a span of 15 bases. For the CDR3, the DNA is TGTGCCAGCTCATCGGCGTGGGGGTGGTATGGCTACACCTTC. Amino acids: CASSSAWGWYGYTF. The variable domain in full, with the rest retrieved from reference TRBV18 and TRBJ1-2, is NAGVMQNPRHLVRRRGQEARLRCSPMKGHSHVYWYRQLPEEGLKFMVYLQKENIIDESGMPKERFSAEFPKEGPSILRIQQVVRGDSAAYFCASSSAWGWYGYTFGSGTRLTVV.

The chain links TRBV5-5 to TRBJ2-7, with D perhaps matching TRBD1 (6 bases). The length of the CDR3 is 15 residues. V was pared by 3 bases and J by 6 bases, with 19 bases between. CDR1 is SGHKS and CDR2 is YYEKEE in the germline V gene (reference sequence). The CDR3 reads CASSSSGTISSEQYF. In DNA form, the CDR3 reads TGTGCCAGCAGCTCTTCCGGGACAATCTCAAGCGAGCAGTACTTC.

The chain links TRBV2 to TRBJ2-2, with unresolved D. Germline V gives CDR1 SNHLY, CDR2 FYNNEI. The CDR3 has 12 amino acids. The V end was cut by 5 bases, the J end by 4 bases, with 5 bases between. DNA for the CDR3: TGTGCCAGCAGTTCTTTCACCGGGGAGCTGTTTTTT. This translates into CASSSFTGELFF. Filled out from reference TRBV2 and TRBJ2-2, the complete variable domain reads EPEVTQTPSHQVTQMGQEVILRCVPISNHLYFYWYRQILGQKVEFLVSFYNNEISEKSEIFDDQFSVERPDGSNFTLKIRSTKLEDSAMYFCASSSFTGELFFGEGSRLTVL.

The CDR3 here is CASSLDRFYEQYF. CDR3 sequence (DNA): TGTGCCAGCAGCCTAGACAGGTTCTACGAGCAGTACTTC. This chain links TRBV7-2 with TRBJ2-7, with D possibly TRBD1 on 6 matching bases. V was cut by 5 bases and J by 3 bases, with 11 bases left in between. The CDR3 contains 13 residues. The germline CDR1 and CDR2 sequences are SGHTA and FQGNSA.

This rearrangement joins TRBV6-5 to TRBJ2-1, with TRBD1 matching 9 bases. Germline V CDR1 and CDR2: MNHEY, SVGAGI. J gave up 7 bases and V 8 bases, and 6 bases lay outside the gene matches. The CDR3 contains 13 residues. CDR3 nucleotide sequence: TGTGCCAGCGGGACAGGGATAGGAAATGAGCAGTTCTTC. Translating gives CASGTGIGNEQFF.

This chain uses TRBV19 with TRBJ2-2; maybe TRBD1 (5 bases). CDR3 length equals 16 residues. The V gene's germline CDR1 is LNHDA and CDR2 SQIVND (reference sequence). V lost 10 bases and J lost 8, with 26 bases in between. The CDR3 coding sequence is TGTGCCACCCAAAACAGGAAACAAGGGGTACTTGGGGAGCTGTTTTTT. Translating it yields CATQNRKQGVLGELFF.

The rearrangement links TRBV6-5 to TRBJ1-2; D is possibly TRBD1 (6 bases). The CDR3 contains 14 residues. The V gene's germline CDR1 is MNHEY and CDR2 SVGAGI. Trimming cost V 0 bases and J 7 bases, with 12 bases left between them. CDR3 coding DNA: TGTGCCAGCAGTTACTCGGCAGGGGTAATTGGCTACACCTTC. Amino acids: CASSYSAGVIGYTF.

CDR3 DNA: TGCAGTGCTAGTCCCGGAGCACCTGGAAACACCATATATTTT. As protein: CSASPGAPGNTIYF. This chain connects TRBV20-1 to TRBJ1-3; D remains ambiguous. V lost 3 bases and J lost 2, with 11 bases in between. The CDR3 spans 14 residues. Germline V gene sequence: CDR1 DFQATT, CDR2 SNEGSKA (reference sequence).

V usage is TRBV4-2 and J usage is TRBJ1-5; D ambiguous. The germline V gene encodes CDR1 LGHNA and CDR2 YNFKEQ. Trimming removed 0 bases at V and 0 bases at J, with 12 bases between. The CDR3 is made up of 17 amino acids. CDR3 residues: CASSQDSSGSSNQPQHF. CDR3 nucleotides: TGTGCCAGCAGCCAAGATTCCTCCGGAAGTAGCAATCAGCCCCAGCATTTT.

CDR3 sequence: CASSDPGSGDEQYF. The DNA of the CDR3 is TGTGCCAGCAGTGACCCTGGGTCAGGGGACGAGCAGTACTTC. J is TRBJ2-7 and V is TRBV6-1, with D possibly being TRBD1 (6 bases). The germline V gene encodes CDR1 MNHNS and CDR2 SASEGT. CDR3 size: 14 residues. V was pared by 3 bases and J by 5 bases, with 14 bases between.

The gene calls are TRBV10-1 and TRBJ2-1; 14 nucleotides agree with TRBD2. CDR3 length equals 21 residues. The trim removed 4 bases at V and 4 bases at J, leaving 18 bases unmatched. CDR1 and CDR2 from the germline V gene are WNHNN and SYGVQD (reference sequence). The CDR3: CASSGGQGRLAGGPKYNEQFF. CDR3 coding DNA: TGCGCCAGCAGTGGTGGTCAGGGGCGACTAGCGGGAGGGCCCAAATACAATGAGCAGTTCTTC.

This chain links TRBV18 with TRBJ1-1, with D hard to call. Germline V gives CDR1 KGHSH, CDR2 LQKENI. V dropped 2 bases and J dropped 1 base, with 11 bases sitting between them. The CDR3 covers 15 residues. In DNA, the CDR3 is TGTGCCAGCTCACCAGGGCTCTCGACGAACACTGAAGCTTTCTTT. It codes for CASSPGLSTNTEAFF.

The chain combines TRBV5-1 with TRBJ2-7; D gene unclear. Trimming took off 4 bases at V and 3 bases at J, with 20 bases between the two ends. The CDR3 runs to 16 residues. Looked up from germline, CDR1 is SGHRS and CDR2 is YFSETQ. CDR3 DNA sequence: TGCGCCAGCAGCAACGGAGTGGGAAGTCTGAACTACGAGCAGTACTTC. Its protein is CASSNGVGSLNYEQYF.

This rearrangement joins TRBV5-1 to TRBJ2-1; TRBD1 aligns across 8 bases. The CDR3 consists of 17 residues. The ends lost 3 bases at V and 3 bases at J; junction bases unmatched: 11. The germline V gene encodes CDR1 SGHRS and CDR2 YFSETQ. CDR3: CASSYLQGADFYNEQFF. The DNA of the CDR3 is TGCGCCAGCAGCTACCTGCAGGGGGCGGATTTCTACAATGAGCAGTTCTTC.

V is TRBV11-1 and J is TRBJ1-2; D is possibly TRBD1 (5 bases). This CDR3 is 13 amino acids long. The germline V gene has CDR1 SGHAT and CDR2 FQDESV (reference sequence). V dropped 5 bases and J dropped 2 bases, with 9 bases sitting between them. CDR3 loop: CASSPGGNYGYTF. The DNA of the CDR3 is TGTGCCAGCAGCCCCGGGGGGAACTATGGCTACACCTTC.

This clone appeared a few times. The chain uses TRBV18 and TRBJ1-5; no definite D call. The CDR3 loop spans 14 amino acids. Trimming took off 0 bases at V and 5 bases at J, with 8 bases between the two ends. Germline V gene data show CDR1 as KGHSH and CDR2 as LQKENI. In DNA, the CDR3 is TGTGCCAGCTCACCACCGGGCTCCTATCAGCCCCAGCATTTT. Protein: CASSPPGSYQPQHF.

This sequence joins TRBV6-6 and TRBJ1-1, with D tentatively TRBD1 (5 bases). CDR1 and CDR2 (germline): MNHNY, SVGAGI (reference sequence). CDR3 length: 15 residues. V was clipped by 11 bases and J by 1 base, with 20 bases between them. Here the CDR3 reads CAGGGKGGRNTEAFF. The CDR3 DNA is TGTGCCGGGGGGGGGAAGGGAGGAAGGAACACTGAAGCTTTCTTT.